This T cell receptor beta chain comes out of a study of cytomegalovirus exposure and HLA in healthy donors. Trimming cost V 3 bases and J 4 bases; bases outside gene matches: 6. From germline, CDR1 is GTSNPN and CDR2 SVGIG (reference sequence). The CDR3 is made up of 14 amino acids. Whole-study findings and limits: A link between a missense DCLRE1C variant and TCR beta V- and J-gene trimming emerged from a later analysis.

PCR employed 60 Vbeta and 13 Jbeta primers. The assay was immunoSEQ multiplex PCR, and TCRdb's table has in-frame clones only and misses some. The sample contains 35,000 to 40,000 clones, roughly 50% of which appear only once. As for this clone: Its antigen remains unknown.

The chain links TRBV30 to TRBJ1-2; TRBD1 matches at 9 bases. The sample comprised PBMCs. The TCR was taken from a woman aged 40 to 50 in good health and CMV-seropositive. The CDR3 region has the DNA TGTGCCTGGAGCCCGGACAGGGGTATCTATGGCTACACCTTC. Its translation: CAWSPDRGIYGYTF.